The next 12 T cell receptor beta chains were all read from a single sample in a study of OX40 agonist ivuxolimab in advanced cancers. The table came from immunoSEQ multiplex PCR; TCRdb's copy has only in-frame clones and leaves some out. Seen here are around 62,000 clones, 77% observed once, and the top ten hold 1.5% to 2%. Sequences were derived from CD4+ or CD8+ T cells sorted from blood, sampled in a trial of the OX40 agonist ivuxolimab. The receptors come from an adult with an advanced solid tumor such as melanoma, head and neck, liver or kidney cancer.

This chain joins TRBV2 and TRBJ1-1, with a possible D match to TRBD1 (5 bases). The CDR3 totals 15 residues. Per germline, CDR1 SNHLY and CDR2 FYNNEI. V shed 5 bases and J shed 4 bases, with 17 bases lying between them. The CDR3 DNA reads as TGTGCCAGCAGTCCCGATACATGGGGCGGCACTGAAGCTTTCTTT. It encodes CASSPDTWGGTEAFF.

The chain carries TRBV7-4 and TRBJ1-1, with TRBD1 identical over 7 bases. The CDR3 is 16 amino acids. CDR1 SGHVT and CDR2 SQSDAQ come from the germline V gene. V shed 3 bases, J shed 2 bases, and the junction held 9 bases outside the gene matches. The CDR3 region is CASSLGQGGINTEAFF. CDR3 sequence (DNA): TGTGCCAGCAGCTTGGGGCAGGGGGGTATCAACACTGAAGCTTTCTTT.

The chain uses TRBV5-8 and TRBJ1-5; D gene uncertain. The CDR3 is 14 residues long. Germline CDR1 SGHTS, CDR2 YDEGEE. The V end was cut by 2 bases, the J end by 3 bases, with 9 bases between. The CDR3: CASSLRGINQPQHF. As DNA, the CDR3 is TGTGCCAGCAGCTTACGAGGGATCAATCAGCCCCAGCATTTT.

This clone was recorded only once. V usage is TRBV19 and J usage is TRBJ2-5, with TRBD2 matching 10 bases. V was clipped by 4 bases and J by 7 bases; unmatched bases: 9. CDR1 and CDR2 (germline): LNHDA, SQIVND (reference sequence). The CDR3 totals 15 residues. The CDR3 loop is CASSRTGTSEGTQYF. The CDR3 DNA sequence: TGTGCCAGTAGTAGAACCGGGACTAGCGAGGGGACCCAGTACTTC.

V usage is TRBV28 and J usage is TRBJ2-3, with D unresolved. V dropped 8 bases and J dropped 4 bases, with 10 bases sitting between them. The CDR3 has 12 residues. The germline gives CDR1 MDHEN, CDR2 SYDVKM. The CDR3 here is CASQGSADTQYF. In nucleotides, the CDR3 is TGTGCCAGCCAAGGGTCGGCAGATACGCAGTATTTT.

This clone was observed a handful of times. As DNA, the CDR3 is TGTGCCAGCAGTTATCAGGGACAGGGTCGCGGAAAACTGTTTTTT. Amino acids: CASSYQGQGRGKLFF. The chain combines TRBV6-5 with TRBJ1-4; 9 bases line up with TRBD1. Trimming removed 3 bases from V and 10 bases from J; junction bases left unmatched: 9. From germline, CDR1 is MNHEY and CDR2 SVGAGI. This CDR3 region has 15 residues.

In DNA form, the CDR3 reads TGTGCCAGCAGTCGTAGCGGGAGGGCCTATGAGCAGTTCTTC. Translating it yields CASSRSGRAYEQFF. The V call is TRBV2, the J call TRBJ2-1; 11 bases line up with TRBD2. The CDR3 totals 14 residues. CDR1 SNHLY and CDR2 FYNNEI come from the germline V gene. V shed 5 bases, J shed 8 bases, and the junction held 5 bases outside the gene matches.

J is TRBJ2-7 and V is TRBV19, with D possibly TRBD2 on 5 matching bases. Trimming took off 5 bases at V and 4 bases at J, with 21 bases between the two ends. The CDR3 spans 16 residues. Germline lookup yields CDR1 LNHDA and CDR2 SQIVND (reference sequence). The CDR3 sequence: CASSAGTRAGGYEQYF. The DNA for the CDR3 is TGTGCCAGTAGTGCCGGCACAAGGGCGGGCGGTTACGAGCAGTACTTC.

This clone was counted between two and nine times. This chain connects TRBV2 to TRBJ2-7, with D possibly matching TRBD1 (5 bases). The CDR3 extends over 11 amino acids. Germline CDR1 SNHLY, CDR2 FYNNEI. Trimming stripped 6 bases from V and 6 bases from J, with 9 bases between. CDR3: CASSREFEQYF. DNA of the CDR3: TGTGCCAGCAGCAGGGAATTCGAGCAGTACTTC.

The CDR3 sequence is CASSVQQGGSNQPQHF. The CDR3, as DNA: TGTGCCAGTAGTGTGCAACAGGGAGGAAGCAATCAGCCCCAGCATTTT. The rearrangement uses TRBV19 and TRBJ1-5; the D gene is possibly TRBD1 (6 bases). V lost 5 bases to trimming and J lost 1 base, with 15 bases between them. Germline V gene lookup returns CDR1 LNHDA and CDR2 SQIVND (reference sequence). The CDR3 is 16 amino acids.

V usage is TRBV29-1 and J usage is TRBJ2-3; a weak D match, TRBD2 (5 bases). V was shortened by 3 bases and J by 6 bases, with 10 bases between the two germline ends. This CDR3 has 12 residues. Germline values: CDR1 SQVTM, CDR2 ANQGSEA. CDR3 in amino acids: CSVETTADTQYF. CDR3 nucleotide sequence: TGCAGCGTTGAGACTACCGCCGATACGCAGTATTTT.

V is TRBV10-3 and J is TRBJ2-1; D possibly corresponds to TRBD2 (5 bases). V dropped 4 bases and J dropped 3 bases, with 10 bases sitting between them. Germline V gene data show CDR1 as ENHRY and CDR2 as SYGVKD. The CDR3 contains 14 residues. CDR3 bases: TGTGCCATCAGTGCGGAGGCGAACTACAATGAGCAGTTCTTC. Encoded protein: CAISAEANYNEQFF.